Following are 9 T cell receptor beta chains from one sample sequenced in a study of monozygotic twins with inflammatory bowel disease. TCRdb re-called the 5' RACE reads and gives one entry per CDR3 protein, without DNA. In total, the table holds 440,000 or so distinct CDR3 sequences. The sample taken for sequencing was blood. These receptor sequences come from a human donor with ulcerative colitis or Crohn's disease, or a healthy co-twin of an affected twin (not recorded which).

The CDR3 reads CASSFPTGGTNIQYF. V gene TRBV28 combines with J gene TRBJ2-4; lacking DNA, the TRBD1 call made by TCRdb goes unchecked. CDR1 is MDHEN, CDR2 SYDVKM, per germline. CDR3 length: 15 residues.

The V call is TRBV4-3, the J call TRBJ2-7; TCRdb designates TRBD1, a call that cannot be tested without DNA. This CDR3 is built from 16 residues. Germline values: CDR1 LGHNA, CDR2 YSLEER. CDR3 sequence reads: CASSQDRQGASYEQYF.

The chain employs TRBV20-1 and TRBJ1-2; checking the TCRdb D call of TRBD1 is not possible without DNA. Germline CDR1 and CDR2: DFQATT and SNEGSKA (reference sequence). This CDR3 spans 13 amino acids. The CDR3 protein is CSARRGENYGYTF.

The chain employs TRBV7-6 and TRBJ1-1; absent DNA, TCRdb's TRBD1 call cannot be checked. Per germline, CDR1 SGHVS and CDR2 FNYEAQ. The CDR3 consists of 15 residues. CDR3 in amino acids: CASSLTTGGRTEAFF.

This sequence joins TRBV7-6 and TRBJ2-7; checking the TCRdb D call of TRBD1 is not possible without DNA. Germline V lookup: CDR1 SGHVS, CDR2 FNYEAQ. The CDR3 contains 18 residues. The CDR3 sequence: CASSYGAGLTLPSYEQYF.

This sequence joins TRBV7-2 and TRBJ2-2. The CDR3 extends over 15 amino acids. Germline V gene data show CDR1 as SGHTA and CDR2 as FQGNSA. The CDR3 reads CASSPSSVGTGELFF. The entire variable domain, with the rest obtained from reference TRBV7-2 and TRBJ2-2, is as follows: GAGVSQSPSNKVTEKGKDVELRCDPISGHTALYWYRQSLGQGLEFLIYFQGNSAPDKSGLPSDRFSAERTGGSVSTLTIQRTQQEDSAVYLCASSPSSVGTGELFFGEGSRLTVL.

The chain recombines TRBV20-1 with TRBJ1-1; the D gene TCRdb calls, TRBD1, cannot be checked with no DNA. CDR1 and CDR2 from the germline V gene are DFQATT and SNEGSKA (reference sequence). The CDR3 is made up of 15 amino acids. The chain's CDR3 is CSASARASLNTEAFF.

This chain uses TRBV4-1 with TRBJ1-1; there is no DNA to check the TCRdb D call of TRBD1. The CDR3 is 14 amino acids. The germline V gene encodes CDR1 MGHRA and CDR2 YSYEKL. The CDR3 here is CASSQPDRYTEAFF.

The chain links TRBV4-1 to TRBJ2-5; TCRdb's D call of TRBD1 is untestable without DNA. The germline CDR1 and CDR2 sequences are MGHRA and YSYEKL. The length of the CDR3 is 15 residues. The CDR3 loop reads CASSRGDRGLETQYF.